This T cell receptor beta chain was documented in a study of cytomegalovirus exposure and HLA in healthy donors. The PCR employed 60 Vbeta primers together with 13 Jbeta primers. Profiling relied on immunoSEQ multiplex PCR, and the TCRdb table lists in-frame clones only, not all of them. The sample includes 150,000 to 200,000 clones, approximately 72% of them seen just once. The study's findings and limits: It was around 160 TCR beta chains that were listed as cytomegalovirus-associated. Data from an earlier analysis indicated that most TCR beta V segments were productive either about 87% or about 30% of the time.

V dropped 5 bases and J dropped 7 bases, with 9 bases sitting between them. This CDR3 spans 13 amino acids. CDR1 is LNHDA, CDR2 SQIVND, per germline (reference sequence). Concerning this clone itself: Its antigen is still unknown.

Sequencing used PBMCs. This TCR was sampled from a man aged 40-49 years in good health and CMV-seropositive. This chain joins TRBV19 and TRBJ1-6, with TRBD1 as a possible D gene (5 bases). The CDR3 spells CASSARQNSPLHF. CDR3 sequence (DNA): TGTGCCAGTAGTGCCCGACAGAATTCACCCCTCCACTTT. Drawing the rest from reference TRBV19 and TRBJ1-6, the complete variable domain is DGGITQSPKYLFRKEGQNVTLSCEQNLNHDAMYWYRQDPGQGLRLIYYSQIVNDFQKGDIAEGYSVSREKKESFPLTVTSAQKNPTAFYLCASSARQNSPLHFGNGTRLTVT.